This entry describes one T cell receptor (beta chain). The Seattle site enrolled patients during active infection and followed them longitudinally. The data were obtained in a study of blood T cell repertoires in COVID-19. Looking at the study overall: PBMCs, B-cell-depleted T cells, or T cells were the source of the cDNA or gDNA that made up the material.

The assay was immunoSEQ multiplex PCR, and TCRdb's table has in-frame clones only and misses some. The sample carries around 200,000 clones, 83% recorded once. The sequence was collected from a woman in her 30s with COVID-19, enrolled during active disease. The sample consisted of peripheral blood.

CDR3 nucleotide sequence: TGCGCCAGCAGCAAAGACAGGAGAATGAACACTGAAGCTTTCTTT. Amino acids: CASSKDRRMNTEAFF. The rearrangement uses TRBV5-1 and TRBJ1-1, with D possibly TRBD1 on 6 matching bases. Looked up from germline, CDR1 is SGHRS and CDR2 is YFSETQ. This CDR3 has 15 amino acids. Trimming pared 4 bases from V and 0 bases from J, leaving 13 bases between.